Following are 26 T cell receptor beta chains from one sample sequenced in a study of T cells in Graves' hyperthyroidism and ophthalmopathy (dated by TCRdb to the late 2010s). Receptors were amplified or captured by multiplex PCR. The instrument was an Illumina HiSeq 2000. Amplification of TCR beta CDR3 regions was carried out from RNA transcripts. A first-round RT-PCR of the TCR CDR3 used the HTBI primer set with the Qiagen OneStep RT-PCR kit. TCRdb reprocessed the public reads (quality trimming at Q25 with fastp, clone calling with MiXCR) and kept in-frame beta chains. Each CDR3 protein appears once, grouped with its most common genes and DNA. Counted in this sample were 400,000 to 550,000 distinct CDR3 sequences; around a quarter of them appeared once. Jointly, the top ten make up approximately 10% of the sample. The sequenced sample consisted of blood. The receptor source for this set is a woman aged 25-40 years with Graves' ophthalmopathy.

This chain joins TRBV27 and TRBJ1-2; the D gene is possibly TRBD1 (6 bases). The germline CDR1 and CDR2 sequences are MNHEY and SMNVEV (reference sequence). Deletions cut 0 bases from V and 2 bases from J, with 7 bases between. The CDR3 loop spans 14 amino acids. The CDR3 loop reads CASSLSQGNYGYTF. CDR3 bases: TGTGCCAGCAGTTTATCACAGGGAAACTATGGCTACACCTTC.

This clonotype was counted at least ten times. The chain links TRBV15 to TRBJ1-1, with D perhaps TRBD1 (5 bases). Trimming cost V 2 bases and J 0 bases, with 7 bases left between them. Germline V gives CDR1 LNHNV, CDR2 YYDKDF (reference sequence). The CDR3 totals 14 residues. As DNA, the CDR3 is TGTGCCACCAGCAGACAGGGCCTGAACACTGAAGCTTTCTTT. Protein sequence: CATSRQGLNTEAFF.

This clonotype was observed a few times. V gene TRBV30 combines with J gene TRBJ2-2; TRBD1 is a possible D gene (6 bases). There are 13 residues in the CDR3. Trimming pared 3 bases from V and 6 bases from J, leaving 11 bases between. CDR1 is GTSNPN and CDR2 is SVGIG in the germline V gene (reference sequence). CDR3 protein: CAWSRGRAGELFF. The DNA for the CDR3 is TGTGCCTGGAGCAGGGGTAGGGCCGGGGAGCTGTTTTTT.

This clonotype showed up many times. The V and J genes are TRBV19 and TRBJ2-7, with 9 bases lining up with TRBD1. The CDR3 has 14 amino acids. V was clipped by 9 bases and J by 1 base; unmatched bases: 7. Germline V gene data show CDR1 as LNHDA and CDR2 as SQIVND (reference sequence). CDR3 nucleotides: TGTGCCAGCATGGACAGGGGAGGGTCCTACGAGCAGTACTTC. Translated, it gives CASMDRGGSYEQYF.

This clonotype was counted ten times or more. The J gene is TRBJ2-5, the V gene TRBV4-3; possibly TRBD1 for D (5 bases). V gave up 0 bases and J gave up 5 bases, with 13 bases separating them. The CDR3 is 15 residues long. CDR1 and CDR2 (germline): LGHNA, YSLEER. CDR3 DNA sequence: TGCGCCAGCAGCCAAGAGGGGCAGGGTGGGGAGACCCAGTACTTC. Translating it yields CASSQEGQGGETQYF.

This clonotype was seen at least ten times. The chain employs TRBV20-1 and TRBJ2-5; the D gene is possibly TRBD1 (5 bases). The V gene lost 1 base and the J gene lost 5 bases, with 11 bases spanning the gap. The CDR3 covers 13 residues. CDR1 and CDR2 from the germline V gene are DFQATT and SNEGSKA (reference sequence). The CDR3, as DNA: TGCAGTGCTAGAGTTCCGACAGAGGAGACCCAGTACTTC. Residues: CSARVPTEETQYF.

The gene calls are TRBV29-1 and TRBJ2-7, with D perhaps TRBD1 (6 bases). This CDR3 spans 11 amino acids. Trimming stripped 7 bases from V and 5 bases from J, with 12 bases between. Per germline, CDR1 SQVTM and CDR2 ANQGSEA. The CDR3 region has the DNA TGCAGCGGACAACAGGGAAACGAGCAGTACTTC. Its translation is CSGQQGNEQYF.

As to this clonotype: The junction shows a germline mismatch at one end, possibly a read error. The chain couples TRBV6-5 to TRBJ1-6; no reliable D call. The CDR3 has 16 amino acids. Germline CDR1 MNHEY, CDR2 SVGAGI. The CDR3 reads CASSYSGGPGGSLLHF. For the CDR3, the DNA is TGTGCCAGCAGTTACTCCGGCGGCCCAGGCGGTTCACTCCTCCACTTT.

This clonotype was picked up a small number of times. The CDR3 here is CATSRDFLGQIYEQYF. DNA for the CDR3: TGTGCCACCAGCAGAGATTTCCTTGGACAGATCTACGAGCAGTACTTC. This chain uses TRBV15 with TRBJ2-7; possible D gene TRBD1, 6 bases. CDR3 size: 16 residues. Germline lookup yields CDR1 LNHNV and CDR2 YYDKDF (reference sequence). Trimming left V 0 bases short and J 3 bases short, with 15 bases between.

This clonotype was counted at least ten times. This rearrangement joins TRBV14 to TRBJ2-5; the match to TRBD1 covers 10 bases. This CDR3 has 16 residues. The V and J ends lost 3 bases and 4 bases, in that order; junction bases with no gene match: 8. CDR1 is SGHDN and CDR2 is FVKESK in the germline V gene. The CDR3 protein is CASSQRGTGVRETQYF. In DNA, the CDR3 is TGTGCCAGCAGCCAGCGCGGGACAGGGGTAAGAGAGACCCAGTACTTC.

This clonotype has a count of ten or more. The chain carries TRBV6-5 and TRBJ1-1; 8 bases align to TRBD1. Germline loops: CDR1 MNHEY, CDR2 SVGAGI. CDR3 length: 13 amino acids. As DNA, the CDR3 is TGTTCGGGGGACAGGCCACCGAACACTGAAGCTTTCTTT. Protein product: CSGDRPPNTEAFF.

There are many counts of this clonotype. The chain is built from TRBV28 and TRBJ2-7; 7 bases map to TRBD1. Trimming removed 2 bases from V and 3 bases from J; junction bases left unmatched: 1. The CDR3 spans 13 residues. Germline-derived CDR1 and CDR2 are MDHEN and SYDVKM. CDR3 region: CASSLGTVYEQYF. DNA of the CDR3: TGTGCCAGCAGTTTAGGGACAGTCTACGAGCAGTACTTC.

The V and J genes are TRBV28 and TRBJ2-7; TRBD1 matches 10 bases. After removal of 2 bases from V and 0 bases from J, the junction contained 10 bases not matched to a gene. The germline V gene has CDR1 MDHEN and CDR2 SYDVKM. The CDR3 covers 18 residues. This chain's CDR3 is CASSLMGRDRGTSYEQYF. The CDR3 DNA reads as TGTGCCAGCAGTTTAATGGGGCGGGACAGGGGCACCTCCTACGAGCAGTACTTC.

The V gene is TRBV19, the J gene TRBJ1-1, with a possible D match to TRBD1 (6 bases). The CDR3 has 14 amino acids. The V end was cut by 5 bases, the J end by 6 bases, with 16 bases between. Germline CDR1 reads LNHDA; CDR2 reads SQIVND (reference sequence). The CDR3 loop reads CASSVKQGSAEAFF. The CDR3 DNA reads TGTGCCAGTAGTGTTAAACAGGGTTCGGCTGAAGCTTTCTTT.

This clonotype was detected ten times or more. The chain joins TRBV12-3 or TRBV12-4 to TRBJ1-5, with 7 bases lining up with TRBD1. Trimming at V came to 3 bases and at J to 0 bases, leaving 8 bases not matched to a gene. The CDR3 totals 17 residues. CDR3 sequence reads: CASSFDPTGYSNQPQHF. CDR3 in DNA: TGTGCCAGCAGTTTTGATCCGACAGGGTATAGCAATCAGCCCCAGCATTTT.

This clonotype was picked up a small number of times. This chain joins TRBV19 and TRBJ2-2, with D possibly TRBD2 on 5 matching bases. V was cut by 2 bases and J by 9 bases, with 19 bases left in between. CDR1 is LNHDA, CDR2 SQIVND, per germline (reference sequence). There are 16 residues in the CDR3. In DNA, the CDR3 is TGTGCCAGTAGTATAACAAAGGCCGGTGGAGGCCGGGAGCTGTTTTTT. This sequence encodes CASSITKAGGGRELFF.

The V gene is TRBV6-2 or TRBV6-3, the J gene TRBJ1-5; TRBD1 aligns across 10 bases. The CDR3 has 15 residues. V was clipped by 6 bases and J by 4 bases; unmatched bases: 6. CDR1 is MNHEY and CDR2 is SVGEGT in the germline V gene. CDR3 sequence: CASREDRGRNQPQHF. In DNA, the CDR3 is TGTGCCAGCAGGGAAGACAGGGGGCGGAATCAGCCCCAGCATTTT.

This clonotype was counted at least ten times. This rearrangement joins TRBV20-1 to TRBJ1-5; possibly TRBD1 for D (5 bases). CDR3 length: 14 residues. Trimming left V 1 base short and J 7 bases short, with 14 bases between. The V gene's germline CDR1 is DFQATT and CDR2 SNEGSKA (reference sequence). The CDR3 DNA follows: TGCAGTGCTAGAGTGGGGGGAACGGACCAGCCCCAGCATTTT. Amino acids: CSARVGGTDQPQHF.

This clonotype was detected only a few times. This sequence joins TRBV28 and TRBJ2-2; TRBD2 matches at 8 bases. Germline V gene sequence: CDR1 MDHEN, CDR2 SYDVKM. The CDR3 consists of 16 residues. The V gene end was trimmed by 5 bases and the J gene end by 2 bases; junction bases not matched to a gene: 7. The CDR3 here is CASSHGGALNTGELFF. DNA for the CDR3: TGTGCCAGCAGTCACGGGGGGGCCCTCAACACCGGGGAGCTGTTTTTT. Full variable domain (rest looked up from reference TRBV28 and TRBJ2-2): DVKVTQSSRYLVKRTGEKVFLECVQDMDHENMFWYRQDPGLGLRLIYFSYDVKMKEKGDIPEGYSVSREKKERFSLILESASTNQTSMYLCASSHGGALNTGELFFGEGSRLTVL.

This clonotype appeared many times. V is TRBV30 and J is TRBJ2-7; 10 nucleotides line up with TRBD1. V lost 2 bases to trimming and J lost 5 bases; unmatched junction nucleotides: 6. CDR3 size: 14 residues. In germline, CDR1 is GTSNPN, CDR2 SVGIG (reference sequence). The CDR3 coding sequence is TGTGCCTGGAGTTCGACAGGGGGCTATAACGAGCAGTACTTC. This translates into CAWSSTGGYNEQYF.

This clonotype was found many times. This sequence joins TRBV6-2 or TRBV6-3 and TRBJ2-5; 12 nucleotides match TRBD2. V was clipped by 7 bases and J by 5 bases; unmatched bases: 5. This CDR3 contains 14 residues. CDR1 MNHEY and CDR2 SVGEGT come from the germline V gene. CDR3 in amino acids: CASMASGGAETQYF. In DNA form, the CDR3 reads TGTGCCAGCATGGCTAGCGGGGGGGCCGAGACCCAGTACTTC.

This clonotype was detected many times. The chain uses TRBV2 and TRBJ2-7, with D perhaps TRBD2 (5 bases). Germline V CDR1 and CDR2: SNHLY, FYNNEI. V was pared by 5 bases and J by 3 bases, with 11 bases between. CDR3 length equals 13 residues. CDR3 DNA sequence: TGTGCCAGCAGTCAGAATAGCGTCTACGAGCAGTACTTC. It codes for CASSQNSVYEQYF.

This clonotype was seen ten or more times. CDR3 in amino acids: CAITATAGAGNTIYF. CDR3 DNA sequence: TGTGCCATCACCGCCACCGCAGGGGCTGGAAACACCATATATTTT. The chain is built from TRBV10-3 and TRBJ1-3, with TRBD1 as a possible D gene (6 bases). Germline CDR1 reads ENHRY; CDR2 reads SYGVKD. Deletions cut 7 bases from V and 2 bases from J, with 15 bases between. CDR3 length: 15 amino acids.

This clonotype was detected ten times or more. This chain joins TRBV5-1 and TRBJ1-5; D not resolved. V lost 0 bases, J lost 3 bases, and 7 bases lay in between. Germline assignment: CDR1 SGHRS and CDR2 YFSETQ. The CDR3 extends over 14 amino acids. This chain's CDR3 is CASSLGEYNQPQHF. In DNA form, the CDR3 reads TGCGCCAGCAGCTTGGGAGAGTACAATCAGCCCCAGCATTTT.

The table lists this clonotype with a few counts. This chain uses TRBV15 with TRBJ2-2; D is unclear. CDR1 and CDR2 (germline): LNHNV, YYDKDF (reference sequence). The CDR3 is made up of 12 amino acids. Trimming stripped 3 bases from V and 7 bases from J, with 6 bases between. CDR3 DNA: TGTGCCACCAGCAGCGATATCGGGGAGCTGTTTTTT. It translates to CATSSDIGELFF.

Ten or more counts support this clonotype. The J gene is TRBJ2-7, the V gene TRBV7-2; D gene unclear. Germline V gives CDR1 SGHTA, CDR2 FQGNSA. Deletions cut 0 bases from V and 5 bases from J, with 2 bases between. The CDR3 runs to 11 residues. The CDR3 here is CASSLAHEQYF. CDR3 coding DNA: TGTGCCAGCAGCTTAGCACACGAGCAGTACTTC.